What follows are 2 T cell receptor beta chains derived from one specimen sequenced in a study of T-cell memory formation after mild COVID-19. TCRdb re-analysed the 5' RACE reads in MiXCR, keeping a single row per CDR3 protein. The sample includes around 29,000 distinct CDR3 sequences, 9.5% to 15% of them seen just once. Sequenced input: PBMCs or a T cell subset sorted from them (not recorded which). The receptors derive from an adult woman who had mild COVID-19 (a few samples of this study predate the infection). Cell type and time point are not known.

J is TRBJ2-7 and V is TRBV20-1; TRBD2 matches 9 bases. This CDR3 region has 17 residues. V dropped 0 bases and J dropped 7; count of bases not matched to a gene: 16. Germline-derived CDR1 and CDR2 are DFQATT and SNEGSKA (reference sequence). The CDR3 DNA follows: TGCAGTGCTAGAGATTTAGCCCAGCGGGGGGTTCTGAGAGAGCAGTACTTC. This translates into CSARDLAQRGVLREQYF.

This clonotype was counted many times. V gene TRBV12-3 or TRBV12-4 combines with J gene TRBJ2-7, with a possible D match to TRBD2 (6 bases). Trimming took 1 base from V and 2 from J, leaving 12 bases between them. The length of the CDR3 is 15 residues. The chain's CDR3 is CASSLVGLSPYEQYF. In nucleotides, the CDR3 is TGTGCCAGCAGTTTAGTGGGACTCTCGCCCTACGAGCAGTACTTC.